This T cell receptor (beta chain) stems from a study of Graves' ophthalmopathy and Graves' hyperthyroidism. From RNA, the CDR3 regions of TCR beta chains were amplified and sequenced. The library came from an HTBI-primed first-round RT-PCR and a second-round multiplex PCR. TCRdb re-derived calls from the multiplex PCR reads in MiXCR, one entry per CDR3 protein. The table lists 350,000 or so distinct CDR3 sequences, 17% of them singletons, with around 12% in the top ten. From germline, CDR1 is DFQATT and CDR2 SNEGSKA (reference sequence). This CDR3 region has 12 residues. Trimming cost V 3 bases and J 5 bases, with 11 bases left between them. Study-wide points: Most clonotypes expanded in thyroid above 0.001 frequency were present in blood too. Between ophthalmopathy and stable hyperthyroidism, a 13-signature model drew a separation with 87.88% sensitivity and roughly 80% specificity.

This clonotype occurred many times. The antigen remains undetermined. Other autoimmune diseases, uncontrolled infections, pregnancy or lactation ruled patients out of participation. Fresh peripheral blood, roughly 9.4 ml, was the PBMC source. The V and J genes are TRBV20-1 and TRBJ2-7; possibly TRBD2 for D (5 bases). Source material: peripheral blood. This sequence was found in an adult man with Graves' ophthalmopathy. CDR3 protein: CSASTGNHEQYF. The DNA for the CDR3 is TGCAGTGCTAGTACGGGGAACCACGAGCAGTACTTC.